Given below is one TCR beta chain in context. Its antigen remains unknown. The repertoire was sequenced with immunoSEQ multiplex PCR; TCRdb's copy has only in-frame clones and lacks some. The sample includes 120,000 to 150,000 clones, roughly 88% seen only once; the top ten take less than 2%. The CDR3 length is 15 residues. V was pared by 10 bases and J by 5 bases, with 22 bases between. CDR1 SGHTA and CDR2 FQGNSA come from the germline V gene. The data were taken from a study of T cell responses to AZD1222 COVID-19 vaccine. Study findings and constraints: With dominance at 160-218 and 743-854, vaccine-associated CD4 TCRs spanned spike.

This chain joins TRBV7-2 and TRBJ2-3; no clear D gene. The sequences come from peripheral blood, collected 28 days after the second AZD1222 dose. This TCR was sampled from an adult who received the AZD1222 COVID-19 vaccine. CDR3 coding DNA: TGTGCCATCTCAAGGAGCAGTTCCCCCGGAGATACGCAGTATTTT. This codes for CAISRSSSPGDTQYF.